What follows describes a single T cell receptor (beta chain). The V gene lost 5 bases and the J gene lost 6 bases, with 16 bases spanning the gap. Looked up from germline, CDR1 is SGHVS and CDR2 is FNYEAQ. This CDR3 has 15 residues. The sample comes from a study of blood T cell repertoires in COVID-19. Per the study methods: Amplifying reference gene primers gave estimates of nucleated cell counts. Measured with immunoSEQ multiplex PCR; TCRdb has only the in-frame clones, and not every one. The V and J calls and clone size are taken from that table; D and trimming were inferred from the DNA. The repertoire includes some 200,000 clones, roughly four fifths of them detected once, and less than 15% sits in the top ten.

The TCR comes from a woman aged 40 to 50 with acute or convalescent COVID-19. The J gene is TRBJ2-2, the V gene TRBV7-6; D perhaps matches TRBD1 (5 bases). Sequenced input: peripheral blood. CDR3 bases: TGTGCCAGCAGCCCAAACCCAGGGTTTCCCGGGGAGCTGTTTTTT. Translating gives CASSPNPGFPGELFF. Combining the CDR3 with reference TRBV7-6 and TRBJ2-2 gives the whole variable domain GAGVSQSPRYKVTKRGQDVALRCDPISGHVSLYWYRQALGQGPEFLTYFNYEAQQDKSGLPNDRFSAERPEGSISTLTIQRTEQRDSAMYRCASSPNPGFPGELFFGEGSRLTVL.